The sequence of this TCR beta chain was determined in a study of T cells in Graves' hyperthyroidism and ophthalmopathy. Points from the study as a whole: Ophthalmopathy, as predicted by the model, came a median 6.5 months after the prediction. Within blood appeared most thyroid clonotypes that had expanded above 0.001.

This clonotype was counted at least ten times. What it binds is unknown. TCR beta CDR3 region amplification was performed from RNA transcripts. The TCR CDR3 was amplified in a first-round RT-PCR using the HTBI primer set. TCRdb itself ran the multiplex PCR reads through MiXCR, one entry per CDR3 protein. The sample lists about 160,000 distinct CDR3 sequences; 8% to 9.5% were seen once. Patients between 18 and 65 years old had hyperthyroidism, newly diagnosed and lasting under 2 months. PBMCs were obtained from over 8.5 ml fresh peripheral blood. The sequence was collected from a woman younger than 35 with Graves' hyperthyroidism that later progressed to Graves' ophthalmopathy. Sequenced: blood.

For the CDR3, the DNA is TGTGCCAGCAGTCTCTCGACAGGGGTCAATCAGCCCCAGCATTTT. Translation gives CASSLSTGVNQPQHF. The rearrangement uses TRBV27 and TRBJ1-5; TRBD1 matches at 8 bases. Per the germline V gene, CDR1 is MNHEY and CDR2 is SMNVEV (reference sequence). The CDR3 loop spans 15 amino acids. The junction had 6 bases not matched to a gene; V was cut back by 5 bases and J by 3 bases.